This T cell receptor beta chain was recorded in a study of response to subunit inactivated influenza vaccine. General study results and limits: Every seasonal influenza vaccination brings in few new T cells, the authors suggested.

For this clonotype: Its matching antigen is unknown.

TCRdb re-derived calls from the RT-PCR reads in MiXCR, one entry per CDR3 protein. The sample yields approximately 530,000 distinct CDR3 sequences, over 10% seen once. CDR3 length: 15 residues. In germline, CDR1 is SGDLS, CDR2 YYNGEE. Deletions cut 4 bases from V and 1 base from J, with 12 bases between. The chain is built from TRBV9 and TRBJ2-1; maybe TRBD1 (6 bases). Sequences were derived from PBMCs from blood, sampled about 40 days after vaccination. The clonotype originates from a man aged 50 or older who received an inactivated influenza vaccine. CDR3 DNA sequence: TGTGCCAGCAGCCCAGGGGTAGATTCCTACAATGAGCAGTTCTTC. Its translation: CASSPGVDSYNEQFF. Complete variable domain (other parts from reference TRBV9 and TRBJ2-1): DSGVTQTPKHLITATGQRVTLRCSPRSGDLSVYWYQQSLDQGLQFLIQYYNGEERAKGNILERFSAQQFPDLHSELNLSSLELGDSALYFCASSPGVDSYNEQFFGPGTRLTVL.